Listed below are T cell receptor beta chains from one sample, sequenced in a study of T cells expressing NK-cell markers. TCRdb reworked the 5' RACE reads into one entry per CDR3 protein, no DNA. The specimen's table records 150,000 to 200,000 distinct CDR3 sequences. The sequenced material came from blood T cells: a sorted CD56 or NKG2C T cell subset, CD4+ or CD8+ T cells, or bulk PBMC T cells (not recorded which). Source of these receptors: a man aged 18 to 70 in good health. Both conserved end residues are part of each CDR3.

v_gene	j_gene	CDR3aa
TRBV3-1	TRBJ2-3	CASSQENSDTQYF
TRBV7-9	TRBJ2-1	CASRPGLAGLLDEQFF
TRBV20-1	TRBJ1-3	CSARDDEQQVDTIYF
TRBV12-3/TRBV12-4	TRBJ2-2	CASSIPGTNTGELFF
TRBV6-5	TRBJ1-5	CASSYSGTGINQPQHF
TRBV10-3	TRBJ2-3	CAISESASGGITDTQYF
TRBV5-1	TRBJ1-2	CASTPIGQSGYTF
TRBV2	TRBJ1-2	CASRQTGASYGYTF
TRBV12-3/TRBV12-4	TRBJ2-2	CAITGRAGELFF
TRBV3-1	TRBJ2-3	CASSLTDRRTDTQYF
TRBV30	TRBJ2-7	CAWASAYYEQYF
TRBV5-6	TRBJ2-7	CASSLEGSGQLSYEQYF
TRBV20-1	TRBJ2-7	CSAREAGQGNEQYF
TRBV5-6	TRBJ2-7	CASSYGTGNLYEQYF
TRBV6-5	TRBJ2-2	CASSYSTVERTGELFF
TRBV4-1	TRBJ2-4	CASSQDPGGLAKNIQYF
TRBV19	TRBJ1-1	CASSTQGAVGTEAFF
TRBV20-1	TRBJ2-7	CSAREEPVVNSYEQYF
TRBV6-5	TRBJ2-7	CASSYTGTGFYEQYF
TRBV7-8	TRBJ2-7	CASIPLARGPEVTYEQYF
TRBV29-1	TRBJ1-2	CSVPDSGGYTF
TRBV7-8	TRBJ2-2	CASSPGGELFF
TRBV5-1	TRBJ2-7	CASSLVGGGHSYEQYF
TRBV5-6	TRBJ2-7	CASTQGLAGYYEQYF
TRBV3-1	TRBJ2-7	CASSQDLGAGNEQYF
TRBV3-1	TRBJ2-7	CASSHRTSYEQYF
TRBV20-1	TRBJ2-3	CSAHRVRADTQYF
TRBV2	TRBJ1-2	CASSGPGTYGYTF
TRBV7-2	TRBJ1-2	CASSPGQGNYGYTF
TRBV28	TRBJ1-2	CASSLTGGYGYTF
TRBV5-1	TRBJ2-7	CASSYGQGEYEQYF
TRBV9	TRBJ2-5	CASSASPAGGQETQYF
TRBV6-1	TRBJ2-1	CASTPGYRDEQFF
TRBV27	TRBJ2-5	CASSLSPGGVKETQYF
TRBV20-1	TRBJ2-7	CSALSRDRGYEQYF
TRBV6-5	TRBJ2-7	CASSYSQRGNSYEQYF
TRBV6-1	TRBJ2-5	CASSERGQYQETQYF
TRBV4-2	TRBJ1-6	CASSLLGGDPGGPLHF
TRBV9	TRBJ2-1	CASSGAGEEQFF
TRBV4-2	TRBJ2-1	CASSQEAGGAINEQFF
TRBV5-1	TRBJ2-3	CASRPGGATDTQYF
TRBV4-1	TRBJ1-3	CASSQAIQGIGNTIYF
TRBV2	TRBJ2-7	CASSGTGQYYEQYF
TRBV3-1	TRBJ2-3	CASSLRTSGIGDTQYF
TRBV27	TRBJ2-7	CASSSLGRVREQYF
TRBV9	TRBJ2-6	CASSVGAGANVLTF
TRBV12-3/TRBV12-4	TRBJ2-1	CASSFWVAGGKIYNEQFF
TRBV24-1	TRBJ2-7	CATSDSQGWTGPYEQYF
TRBV4-2	TRBJ2-5	CASSQGSEGSGETQYF
TRBV13	TRBJ1-6	CASSLGRLDSYNSPLHF
TRBV20-1	TRBJ1-1	CSAKTGMNTEAFF
TRBV6-1	TRBJ1-3	CASSTSGGSGNTIYF
TRBV11-1	TRBJ2-6	CASSSDRTKASGANVLTF
TRBV25-1	TRBJ2-5	CASPPGGRQETQYF
TRBV24-1	TRBJ2-1	CATSDLQLVRSPGQDSYNEQFF
TRBV6-1	TRBJ2-1	CASQERGGLRNEQFF
TRBV28	TRBJ2-7	CASSPGGLIHEQYF
TRBV6-2/TRBV6-3	TRBJ2-1	CASREGGSYNEQFF
TRBV11-2	TRBJ2-3	CASSPRFGDSSTDTQYF